The rows below give T cell receptor beta chains drawn from one sample of a study of cytomegalovirus exposure and HLA in healthy donors. Assay used: immunoSEQ multiplex PCR; TCRdb lists only in-frame clones, some missing. Of about 280,000 clones listed, about 87% are singletons. Sequencing used PBMCs. The receptors were sampled from a young woman in good health and CMV-seronegative. Each CDR3 is given with its conserved first and last residue. The D gene is left open where the match is weak. Some rows mark clone size as missing; the rest say once, few, many or name a class of expanded clone.

TRBJ1-1,TRBV6-1,NA,NA,14,TGTGCCAGCAGCCAGGAGGGTCGTAACGGACGGGCTTTCTTT,CASSQEGRNGRAFF
TRBJ2-3,TRBV6-1,NA,NA,11,TGTGCCAGCAATCGTGCAGATACGCAGTATTTT,CASNRADTQYF
TRBJ2-3,TRBV7-8,NA,NA,13,TGTGCCAGCAGCTTCGGAGGCACAGATACGCAGTATTTT,CASSFGGTDTQYF
TRBJ2-7,TRBV7-3,NA,TRBD2,15,TGTGCCAGCAGTCCAGGAGCGGGGGGGTCTTACGAGCAGTACTTC,CASSPGAGGSYEQYF
TRBJ2-7,TRBV11-2,NA,TRBD2,15,TGTGCCAGCAGCTTAGAACGGGGGGGCCGCAACGAGCAGTACTTC,CASSLERGGRNEQYF
TRBJ2-1,TRBV9,once,NA,13,TGTGCCAGCAGCGCACAACAGGGCGATGAGCAGTTCTTC,CASSAQQGDEQFF
TRBJ1-4,TRBV25-1,NA,TRBD1,15,TGTGCCAGCAGTGAGCTAGGGACAGGGGGCCTAAAACTGTTTTTT,CASSELGTGGLKLFF
TRBJ2-1,TRBV11-3,NA,NA,12,TGTGCCAGCAGCTCGGGGAAGAATGAGCAGTTCTTC,CASSSGKNEQFF
TRBJ1-2,TRBV6-5,NA,NA,14,TGTGCCAGCAAGCGCGCGGGGGGCGCGGATGGCTACACCTTC,CASKRAGGADGYTF
TRBJ1-4,TRBV10-3,NA,NA,20,TGTGCCATCAGTGAGCCGATTTCCAGCCCGGGGGAAGAGGCTAATGAAAAACTGTTTTTT,CAISEPISSPGEEANEKLFF
TRBJ1-1,TRBV7-9,NA,TRBD1,17,TGTGCCAGCAGCTTAGATCTGGTAACGACAGGGCACCGAGAAGCTTTCTTT,CASSLDLVTTGHREAFF
TRBJ2-5,TRBV2,NA,NA,13,TGTGCCAGCAGCCGTGGGGCACAAGAGACCCAGTACTTC,CASSRGAQETQYF
TRBJ2-3,TRBV18,few,TRBD2,15,TGTGCCAGCTCACCTAATAGCGGGGGGATGGATACGCAGTATTTT,CASSPNSGGMDTQYF
TRBJ1-1,TRBV6-1,few,NA,13,TGTGCCAGCAGTGAAGTAGGAGGCACTGAAGCTTTCTTT,CASSEVGGTEAFF
TRBJ2-7,TRBV7-3,NA,TRBD1,15,TGTGCCAGCAGCTTAAAGGCAGGGGGATCCTACGAGCAGTACTTC,CASSLKAGGSYEQYF
TRBJ1-1,TRBV5-1,once,NA,17,TGCGCCAGCAGTAGTACACCAGGGACACGCATGAACACTGAAGCTTTCTTT,CASSSTPGTRMNTEAFF
TRBJ2-7,TRBV4-2,once,NA,13,TGTGCCAGCAGCCCCTTTCCCGCCTACGAGCAGTACTTC,CASSPFPAYEQYF
TRBJ1-1,TRBV5-1,NA,TRBD1,16,TGCGCCAGCAGCTTCCGGACAGGGAGGATGAACACTGAAGCTTTCTTT,CASSFRTGRMNTEAFF
TRBJ1-5,TRBV9,NA,NA,15,TGTGCCAGCAGCCCGGGGACAAATAGCAATCAGCCCCAGCATTTT,CASSPGTNSNQPQHF
TRBJ2-5,TRBV10-1,NA,NA,15,TGCGCCAACACGCGGGGCAGACTGAATCAAGAGACCCAGTACTTC,CANTRGRLNQETQYF
TRBJ1-3,TRBV9,few,NA,16,TGTGCCAGCAGCTCGCACCGGGACATCGAAAAAAACACCATATATTTT,CASSSHRDIEKNTIYF
TRBJ1-4,TRBV5-6,few,TRBD1,16,TGTGCCAGCAGCTCGAACCCAGGGGGCCGGTATGAAAAACTGTTTTTT,CASSSNPGGRYEKLFF
TRBJ2-2,TRBV5-1,NA,NA,15,TGCGCCAGCGAGGAGGGCCATACGAACACCGGGGAGCTGTTTTTT,CASEEGHTNTGELFF
TRBJ1-2,TRBV30,once,TRBD1,15,TGTGCCTGGACCAGCCGGGACAGCATTTTCTATGGCTACACCTTC,CAWTSRDSIFYGYTF
TRBJ1-6,TRBV7-7,NA,TRBD1,14,TGTGCCAGCAGCCCAGGACAGGCAAATTCACCCCTCCACTTT,CASSPGQANSPLHF
TRBJ2-1,TRBV9,NA,NA,11,TGTGCCAGCAGCGTGGCCAATGAGCAGTTCTTC,CASSVANEQFF
TRBJ2-3,TRBV4-1,few,TRBD1,15,TGCGCCAGCAGCCGGACAGGGCCTAACACAGATACGCAGTATTTT,CASSRTGPNTDTQYF
TRBJ1-2,TRBV18,NA,TRBD1,15,TGTGCCAGCTCACCACCGGGACAGGGAGTTTATGGCTACACCTTC,CASSPPGQGVYGYTF
TRBJ1-1,TRBV9,NA,NA,13,TGTGCCAGCAGCGAGTTAGGGGGCACTGAAGCTTTCTTT,CASSELGGTEAFF